Below, 2 T cell receptor beta chains from the same sample are listed, as sequenced in a study of T cells after yellow fever vaccination. TCRdb reprocessed the 5' RACE reads with MiXCR, giving one entry per CDR3 protein. Among a few hundred thousand distinct CDR3 sequences, approximately 6.3% were seen once, and the ten largest hold around 1.1%. The sequencing here drew on CD4+ T cells sorted from PBMCs, taken on the day of the yellow fever booster vaccination. The receptor source for this set is a man aged 25-45 years who received the YFV17D yellow fever vaccine.

This chain connects TRBV5-1 to TRBJ2-7; 9 bases align to TRBD2. Unmatched junction bases numbered 12, after V lost 0 bases and J lost 5 bases. Germline V lookup: CDR1 SGHRS, CDR2 YFSETQ. This CDR3 contains 17 residues. For the CDR3, the DNA is TGCGCCAGCAGCTTGGGAAGAGCGGCGGGAGGGATCGACGAGCAGTACTTC. This gives the protein CASSLGRAAGGIDEQYF.

This clonotype was counted a few times. V usage is TRBV20-1 and J usage is TRBJ2-5; no firm D call. V lost 6 bases to trimming and J lost 4 bases, with 18 bases between them. The V gene's germline CDR1 is DFQATT and CDR2 SNEGSKA (reference sequence). The CDR3 covers 14 residues. The CDR3: CSAAGPQATETQYF. The CDR3 DNA follows: TGCAGTGCGGCAGGACCCCAGGCGACAGAGACCCAGTACTTC.